The 5 T cell receptor beta chains given below trace back to one sample, sequenced in a study of T cell changes during pregnancy in multiple sclerosis. The table came from immunoSEQ multiplex PCR; TCRdb's copy has only in-frame clones and leaves some out. The data show tens of thousands of clones, roughly 94% seen once. The sequencing used CD4+ T cells from peripheral blood mononuclear cells, collected in the second trimester of pregnancy. Receptors were obtained from a female donor with multiple sclerosis, enrolled in a pregnancy study.

This clone appeared a few times. V is TRBV5-1 and J is TRBJ1-6; no reliable D call. The CDR3 has 12 amino acids. Germline CDR1 reads SGHRS; CDR2 reads YFSETQ. V lost 1 base, J lost 8 bases, and 4 bases lay in between. The CDR3 DNA is TGCGCCAGCAGCTTGACTGATTCACCCCTCCACTTT. Amino acids: CASSLTDSPLHF.

V usage is TRBV4-1 and J usage is TRBJ2-1; TRBD2 agrees at 8 bases. The CDR3 extends over 17 amino acids. Per the germline V gene, CDR1 is MGHRA and CDR2 is YSYEKL. The trim removed 1 base at V and 2 bases at J, leaving 7 bases unmatched. CDR3 loop: CASSQVDMGLAYNEQFF. As DNA, the CDR3 is TGCGCCAGCAGCCAAGTTGATATGGGACTAGCCTACAATGAGCAGTTCTTC.

V and J are TRBV15 and TRBJ2-7; TRBD2 might be the D (5 bases). The CDR3 covers 16 residues. The germline V gene encodes CDR1 LNHNV and CDR2 YYDKDF (reference sequence). The V end was cut by 0 bases, the J end by 0 bases, with 12 bases between. CDR3 in amino acids: CATSREISASSYEQYF. In DNA, the CDR3 is TGTGCCACCAGCAGAGAAATTAGCGCGAGCTCCTACGAGCAGTACTTC.

This clone occurred once. The chain combines TRBV5-4 with TRBJ1-1, with 7 bases lining up with TRBD1. CDR3 length equals 15 residues. After removal of 4 bases from V and 7 bases from J, the junction contained 13 bases not matched to a gene. The V gene's germline CDR1 is SGHNT and CDR2 YYREEE (reference sequence). In DNA, the CDR3 is TGTGCCAGCAGCCCGGAAGCTGTGAGGACAGGTGAAGCTTTCTTT. It codes for CASSPEAVRTGEAFF.

The chain recombines TRBV7-8 with TRBJ2-5, with 7 bases aligning to TRBD1. Per the germline V gene, CDR1 is SGHVS and CDR2 is FQNEAQ. The V and J ends lost 4 bases and 7 bases, in that order; junction bases with no gene match: 9. The CDR3 length is 14 residues. In nucleotides, the CDR3 is TGTGCCAGCAGCTATCAACAGGGGCTGGGGACCCAGTACTTC. Protein product: CASSYQQGLGTQYF.